This record looks at one TCR beta chain sequence and its context. Only in-frame clones appear in the TCRdb table, and some are missing; sequencing was by immunoSEQ multiplex PCR. The data hold about 150,000 clones, with more than 85% observed a single time. The data were obtained in a study of control samples from healthy donors and cancer patients. The CDR3 totals 14 residues. V shed 0 bases and J shed 5 bases, with 11 bases lying between them. Germline CDR1 SGDLS, CDR2 YYNGEE. Specimen: blood. This chain uses TRBV9 with TRBJ1-1; no reliable D call. The sequence was obtained from a middle-aged woman in good health. CDR3 sequence: CASSVGPTFTEAFF. The CDR3 DNA sequence: TGTGCCAGCAGCGTAGGGCCCACCTTTACTGAAGCTTTCTTT.